Listed below are T cell receptor beta chains from one sample, sequenced in a study of shared clonotypes between healthy human individuals. Here immunoSEQ multiplex PCR was the method, and the copy in TCRdb shows in-frame clones only, minus some. The data show nearly 2 million clones, approximately 95% seen once. The source material was naive CD8+ T cells sorted from blood. The receptors here all came from a man aged 18 to 30 in good health. Both conserved end residues are part of each CDR3. The D gene is left open where the match is weak. Clone size is shown for a subset of rows, as once, few, many or a class of expanded clone.

J: TRBJ2-1; V: TRBV7-9; D: .; size: once; CDR3: CASSSYVGGQPSQQFF; DNA: TGTGCCAGCAGCTCATACGTAGGTGGGCAGCCTTCGCAGCAGTTCTTC
J: TRBJ2-5; V: TRBV11-2; D: .; size: .; CDR3: CASSRMGNQETQYF; DNA: TGTGCCAGCAGCCGGATGGGTAATCAAGAGACCCAGTACTTC
J: TRBJ2-7; V: TRBV29-1; D: .; size: .; CDR3: CSVEDWTAGAYEQYF; DNA: TGCAGCGTTGAAGATTGGACGGCTGGGGCCTACGAGCAGTACTTC
J: TRBJ1-5; V: TRBV6-1; D: .; size: .; CDR3: CASSERFGDIHTAQHF; DNA: TGTGCCAGCAGTGAAAGGTTTGGGGACATCCATACGGCCCAGCATTTT
J: TRBJ1-4; V: TRBV18; D: .; size: .; CDR3: CASSPPEATNEKLFF; DNA: TGTGCCAGCTCACCACCCGAGGCAACTAATGAAAAACTGTTTTTT
J: TRBJ1-5; V: TRBV27; D: .; size: .; CDR3: CASSYGGGSNQPQHF; DNA: TGTGCCAGCAGTTACGGGGGGGGTAGCAATCAGCCCCAGCATTTT
J: TRBJ1-3; V: TRBV2; D: .; size: .; CDR3: CASSETSGNTIYF; DNA: TGTGCCAGCAGCGAAACTAGTGGAAACACCATATATTTT
J: TRBJ2-7; V: TRBV29-1; D: .; size: .; CDR3: CSVVWQGRYEQYF; DNA: TGCAGCGTTGTGTGGCAGGGGAGGTACGAGCAGTACTTC
J: TRBJ2-7; V: TRBV13; D: .; size: .; CDR3: CASSLRPIVEQYF; DNA: TGTGCCAGCAGCCTTCGACCAATAGTGGAGCAGTACTTC
J: TRBJ2-1; V: TRBV4-1; D: TRBD2; size: .; CDR3: CASSQLAGGFVGSYNEQFF; DNA: TGCGCCAGCAGCCAACTAGCGGGGGGCTTCGTGGGCTCCTACAATGAGCAGTTCTTC
J: TRBJ1-5; V: TRBV11-2; D: .; size: few; CDR3: CASSLGGANQPQHF; DNA: TGTGCCAGCAGCTTAGGGGGAGCCAATCAGCCCCAGCATTTT
J: TRBJ2-7; V: TRBV6-1; D: .; size: .; CDR3: CASSEARGYEQYF; DNA: TGTGCCAGCAGTGAAGCTCGGGGCTACGAGCAGTACTTC
J: TRBJ1-6; V: TRBV9; D: .; size: .; CDR3: CASSGPQSTDLHF; DNA: TGTGCCAGCAGCGGACCACAGAGTACGGACCTCCACTTT
J: TRBJ2-5; V: TRBV23-1; D: TRBD2; size: .; CDR3: CASTPQSGAGEETQYF; DNA: TGCGCCAGCACTCCTCAAAGCGGGGCAGGAGAAGAGACCCAGTACTTC
J: TRBJ2-7; V: TRBV13; D: TRBD2; size: .; CDR3: CACALGLAYEQYF; DNA: TGTGCCTGCGCCCTGGGACTAGCCTACGAGCAGTACTTC
J: TRBJ2-7; V: TRBV5-6; D: .; size: .; CDR3: CASSWGIYEQYF; DNA: TGTGCCAGCAGCTGGGGGATCTACGAGCAGTACTTC
J: TRBJ1-1; V: TRBV15; D: TRBD1; size: .; CDR3: CATSRGAGTGILNTEAFF; DNA: TGTGCCACCAGCAGAGGTGCCGGGACAGGGATTTTGAACACTGAAGCTTTCTTT
J: TRBJ2-2; V: TRBV5-1; D: .; size: .; CDR3: CASSLPLEGWTGELFF; DNA: TGCGCCAGCAGCTTGCCCCTAGAGGGATGGACCGGGGAGCTGTTTTTT
J: TRBJ2-1; V: TRBV4-1; D: .; size: .; CDR3: CASSQDTGYEQFF; DNA: TGCGCCAGCAGCCAAGACACGGGATATGAGCAGTTCTTC
J: TRBJ2-7; V: TRBV19; D: .; size: once; CDR3: CASSSGFGYEQYF; DNA: TGTGCCAGTAGTTCAGGATTTGGGTACGAGCAGTACTTC
J: TRBJ2-1; V: TRBV4-1; D: .; size: .; CDR3: CASSQDEGVVVNEQFF; DNA: TGCGCCAGCAGCCAAGATGAGGGGGTTGTTGTAAATGAGCAGTTCTTC
J: TRBJ1-6; V: TRBV2; D: .; size: .; CDR3: CASSEVGPRDLYNSPLHF; DNA: TGTGCCAGCAGTGAAGTGGGACCCAGGGATCTCTATAATTCACCCCTCCACTTT
J: TRBJ2-7; V: TRBV20-1; D: .; size: .; CDR3: CSASDSLRRYF; DNA: TGCAGTGCTAGTGACAGCTTACGACGGTACTTC
J: TRBJ1-6; V: TRBV6-5; D: .; size: .; CDR3: CASSPTTYNSPLHF; DNA: TGTGCCAGCAGCCCGACTACCTATAATTCACCCCTCCACTTT
J: TRBJ2-2; V: TRBV5-4; D: TRBD2; size: .; CDR3: CASSPGTSGRDTGELFF; DNA: TGTGCCAGCAGCCCAGGGACTAGCGGCCGGGACACCGGGGAGCTGTTTTTT
J: TRBJ2-1; V: TRBV2; D: .; size: .; CDR3: CASGSGSEQFF; DNA: TGTGCCAGCGGCTCAGGGTCTGAGCAGTTCTTC
J: TRBJ1-2; V: TRBV28; D: TRBD1; size: .; CDR3: CASSYERDRVDENYGYTF; DNA: TGTGCCAGCAGCTACGAACGGGACAGGGTGGACGAGAACTATGGCTACACCTTC
J: TRBJ2-2; V: TRBV6-5; D: TRBD2; size: .; CDR3: CASIKLAGHTGELFF; DNA: TGTGCCAGCATTAAACTAGCGGGACACACCGGGGAGCTGTTTTTT
J: TRBJ2-7; V: TRBV11-2; D: TRBD2; size: .; CDR3: CASSFGTSHYEQYF; DNA: TGTGCCAGCAGCTTCGGGACTAGTCACTACGAGCAGTACTTC
J: TRBJ2-1; V: TRBV7-2; D: .; size: .; CDR3: CASSFGLAYNEQFF; DNA: TGTGCCAGCAGCTTCGGACTGGCCTACAATGAGCAGTTCTTC
J: TRBJ1-1; V: TRBV29-1; D: .; size: .; CDR3: CSVEANQIAFF; DNA: TGCAGCGTTGAAGCTAACCAGATAGCTTTCTTT
J: TRBJ2-7; V: TRBV4-3; D: TRBD1; size: .; CDR3: CASSQLAAGQGSYEQYF; DNA: TGCGCCAGCAGCCAATTGGCCGCCGGACAGGGATCCTACGAGCAGTACTTC
J: TRBJ2-3; V: TRBV6-6; D: .; size: .; CDR3: CASSSRTASDTQYF; DNA: TGTGCCAGCAGTTCGCGTACAGCTTCAGATACGCAGTATTTT